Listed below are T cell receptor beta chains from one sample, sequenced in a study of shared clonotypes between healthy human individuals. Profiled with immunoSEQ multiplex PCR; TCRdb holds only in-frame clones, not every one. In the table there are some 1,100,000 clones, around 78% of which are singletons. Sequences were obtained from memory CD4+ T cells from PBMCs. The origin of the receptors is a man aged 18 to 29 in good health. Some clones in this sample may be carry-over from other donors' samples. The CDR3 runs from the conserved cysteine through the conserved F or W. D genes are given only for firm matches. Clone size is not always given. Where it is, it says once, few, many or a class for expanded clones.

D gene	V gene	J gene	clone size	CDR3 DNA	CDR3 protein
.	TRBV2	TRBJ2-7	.	TGTGCCAGCAACATGGGAGGGGGACGCTCCTACGAGCAGTACTTC	CASNMGGGRSYEQYF
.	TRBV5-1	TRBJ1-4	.	TGCGCCAGCAGCTTTGAGGTCTCGGGTGAAAAACTGTTTTTT	CASSFEVSGEKLFF
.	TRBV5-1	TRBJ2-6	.	TGCGCCAGCAGCTCCACCGGAGGGTCCGGGGCCAACGTCCTGACTTTC	CASSSTGGSGANVLTF
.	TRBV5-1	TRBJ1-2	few	TGCGCCAGCAGCCGCGGGGGAGGGGCTGATGGCTACACCTTC	CASSRGGGADGYTF
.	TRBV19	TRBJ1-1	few	TGTGCCAGTAGTACCACTATGAGGGCTTTCTTT	CASSTTMRAFF
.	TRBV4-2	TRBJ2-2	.	TGTGCCAGCAGCCAAGATCCAGCGGCGAACACCGGGGAGCTGTTTTTT	CASSQDPAANTGELFF
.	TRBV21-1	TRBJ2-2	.	TGTGCCTCCTTCGACCCGGAGGATAACACCGGGGAGCTGTTTTTT	CASFDPEDNTGELFF
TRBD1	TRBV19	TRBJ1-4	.	TGTGCCAGTAGTAGGGACAGGGTCGGGAATGAAAAACTGTTTTTT	CASSRDRVGNEKLFF
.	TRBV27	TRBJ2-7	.	TGTGCCAGCAGTTTCCCGTCCCCGGGAGAACTCTACGAGCAGTACTTC	CASSFPSPGELYEQYF
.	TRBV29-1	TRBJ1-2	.	TGCAGCGTAGAACGGGAGGTCTATGGCTACACCTTC	CSVEREVYGYTF
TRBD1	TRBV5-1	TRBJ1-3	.	TGCGCCAGCAGCCGCGGGACAGGGACCTCTGGAAACACCATATATTTT	CASSRGTGTSGNTIYF
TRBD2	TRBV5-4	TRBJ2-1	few	TGTGCCAGCAGCCCCGGAGGGTCGGGACTAGTGGCTGAGCAGTTCTTC	CASSPGGSGLVAEQFF
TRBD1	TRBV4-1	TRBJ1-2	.	TGCGCCAGCAGCCGGAGTCGGGACAGGGCGGCTAACTATGGCTACACCTTC	CASSRSRDRAANYGYTF
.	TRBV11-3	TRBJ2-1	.	TGTGCCAGCAGCTTACGGGGCTACAATGAGCAGTTCTTC	CASSLRGYNEQFF
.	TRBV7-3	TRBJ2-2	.	TGTGCCAGCAGCTTTGAGAACACCGGGGAGTTGTTTTTT	CASSFENTGELFF
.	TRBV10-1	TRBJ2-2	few	TGCGCCAGCAGTGACTCCGGGCCCCCGAACACCGGGGAGCTGTTTTTT	CASSDSGPPNTGELFF
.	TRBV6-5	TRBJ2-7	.	TGTGCCAGCAGTTCACCCACGGAGCAGTACTTC	CASSSPTEQYF
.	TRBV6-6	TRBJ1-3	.	TGTGCCAGCAGGAGGGGGAATAGCCTCTCCGGAAACACCATATATTTT	CASRRGNSLSGNTIYF
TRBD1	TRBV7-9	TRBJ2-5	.	TGTGCCAGCAGCTTAGGGACAGGGAGACAAGAGACCCAGTACTTC	CASSLGTGRQETQYF
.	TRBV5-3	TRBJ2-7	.	TGTGCCAGAAGCGTGGTATCGGAGTTTTATTACTACGAGCAGTACTTC	CARSVVSEFYYYEQYF